This is a list of T cell receptor beta chains from one sample in a study of T cell changes during pregnancy in multiple sclerosis. Clones were read by immunoSEQ multiplex PCR, and TCRdb kept only the in-frame ones, dropping some. The table lists roughly 51,000 clones, 90% to 95% of them singletons. This specimen was CD8+ T cells from peripheral blood mononuclear cells, taken before pregnancy. These receptors all come from a female donor with multiple sclerosis, enrolled in a pregnancy study. Each CDR3 is given with its conserved first and last residue. The order of the fields is D gene, CDR3 length, V gene, J gene, CDR3 protein, CDR3 DNA. D genes are given only for firm matches.

D gene: NA; CDR3 length: 14; V gene: TRBV27; J gene: TRBJ1-5; CDR3 protein: CASSPGGVWQPQHF; CDR3 DNA: TGTGCCAGCAGCCCCGGGGGGGTTTGGCAGCCCCAGCATTTT
D gene: NA; CDR3 length: 14; V gene: TRBV9; J gene: TRBJ2-3; CDR3 protein: CASSEGGGTDTQYF; CDR3 DNA: TGTGCCAGCAGCGAGGGGGGGGGCACAGATACGCAGTATTTT
D gene: NA; CDR3 length: 11; V gene: TRBV30; J gene: TRBJ2-7; CDR3 protein: CAWTQGYEQYF; CDR3 DNA: TGTGCCTGGACCCAGGGTTACGAGCAGTACTTC
D gene: NA; CDR3 length: 14; V gene: TRBV11-3; J gene: TRBJ2-1; CDR3 protein: CASSPNAGYNEQFF; CDR3 DNA: TGTGCCAGCAGCCCGAACGCAGGTTACAATGAGCAGTTCTTC
D gene: NA; CDR3 length: 14; V gene: TRBV30; J gene: TRBJ2-7; CDR3 protein: CAIPLAESSYEQYF; CDR3 DNA: TGTGCCATTCCCCTGGCGGAGAGCTCCTACGAGCAGTACTTC
D gene: TRBD2; CDR3 length: 14; V gene: TRBV10-3; J gene: TRBJ2-7; CDR3 protein: CAIGTSGAIYEQYF; CDR3 DNA: TGTGCCATCGGTACTAGCGGGGCTATCTACGAGCAGTACTTC
D gene: TRBD1; CDR3 length: 18; V gene: TRBV30; J gene: TRBJ2-6; CDR3 protein: CAWSAKRTGDSGANVLTF; CDR3 DNA: TGTGCCTGGAGTGCGAAGAGGACAGGGGATTCTGGGGCCAACGTCCTGACTTTC
D gene: TRBD1; CDR3 length: 12; V gene: TRBV6-6; J gene: TRBJ1-2; CDR3 protein: CASSDRVYGYTF; CDR3 DNA: TGTGCCAGCAGTGACAGGGTCTACGGCTACACCTTC
D gene: NA; CDR3 length: 12; V gene: TRBV28; J gene: TRBJ1-1; CDR3 protein: CASSLTGNRAFF; CDR3 DNA: TGTGCCAGCAGTCTAACCGGGAATCGGGCTTTCTTT
D gene: TRBD2; CDR3 length: 15; V gene: TRBV11-2; J gene: TRBJ2-1; CDR3 protein: CASSLKAGGVHEQFF; CDR3 DNA: TGTGCCAGCAGCTTAAAAGCGGGAGGGGTCCATGAGCAGTTCTTC
D gene: NA; CDR3 length: 17; V gene: TRBV4-1; J gene: TRBJ2-7; CDR3 protein: CASSHPLGTGASYEQYF; CDR3 DNA: TGCGCCAGCAGCCACCCCCTCGGGACTGGGGCCTCCTACGAGCAGTACTTC
D gene: TRBD1; CDR3 length: 16; V gene: TRBV4-1; J gene: TRBJ2-1; CDR3 protein: CASSQVQGADYNEQFF; CDR3 DNA: TGCGCCAGCAGCCAAGTACAGGGGGCTGATTACAATGAGCAGTTCTTC
D gene: NA; CDR3 length: 15; V gene: TRBV4-3; J gene: TRBJ2-7; CDR3 protein: CASSQVWRGTYEQYF; CDR3 DNA: TGCGCCAGCAGCCAAGTATGGCGGGGCACCTACGAGCAGTACTTC
D gene: NA; CDR3 length: 12; V gene: TRBV29-1; J gene: TRBJ2-1; CDR3 protein: CSVGLAGSEEFF; CDR3 DNA: TGCAGCGTTGGGCTAGCCGGGAGTGAGGAGTTCTTC
D gene: NA; CDR3 length: 15; V gene: TRBV27; J gene: TRBJ2-1; CDR3 protein: CASGQRGRPYNEQFF; CDR3 DNA: TGTGCCAGCGGTCAAAGAGGCAGACCTTACAATGAGCAGTTCTTC
D gene: NA; CDR3 length: 16; V gene: TRBV27; J gene: TRBJ2-3; CDR3 protein: CASSPPEGLVTDTQYF; CDR3 DNA: TGTGCCAGCAGTCCTCCGGAGGGACTTGTAACAGATACGCAGTATTTT
D gene: NA; CDR3 length: 18; V gene: TRBV19; J gene: TRBJ2-7; CDR3 protein: CASSISAGGTGASYEQYF; CDR3 DNA: TGTGCCAGTAGTATAAGCGCGGGGGGGACAGGGGCTTCCTACGAGCAGTACTTC
D gene: TRBD1; CDR3 length: 14; V gene: TRBV2; J gene: TRBJ1-5; CDR3 protein: CASNTGEGNQPQHF; CDR3 DNA: TGTGCCAGCAATACAGGGGAGGGCAATCAGCCCCAGCATTTT
D gene: TRBD2; CDR3 length: 14; V gene: TRBV30; J gene: TRBJ2-3; CDR3 protein: CAWSAAGGGDTQYF; CDR3 DNA: TGTGCCTGGAGTGCGGCGGGAGGAGGAGATACGCAGTATTTT
D gene: NA; CDR3 length: 14; V gene: TRBV5-1; J gene: TRBJ2-7; CDR3 protein: CASSLGQVEYEQYF; CDR3 DNA: TGCGCCAGCAGCTTGGGACAGGTGGAATACGAGCAGTACTTC
D gene: NA; CDR3 length: 12; V gene: TRBV2; J gene: TRBJ2-4; CDR3 protein: CAGQRYENIQYF; CDR3 DNA: TGTGCCGGCCAGCGATATGAAAACATTCAGTACTTC
D gene: NA; CDR3 length: 14; V gene: TRBV27; J gene: TRBJ1-1; CDR3 protein: CASSTFWRTRGAFF; CDR3 DNA: TGTGCCAGCAGTACTTTTTGGCGCACAAGGGGAGCTTTCTTT
D gene: NA; CDR3 length: 15; V gene: TRBV6-4; J gene: TRBJ1-2; CDR3 protein: CASSDSGEAGYGYTF; CDR3 DNA: TGTGCCAGCAGTGACAGCGGGGAAGCGGGATATGGCTACACCTTC
D gene: NA; CDR3 length: 16; V gene: TRBV4-1; J gene: TRBJ1-2; CDR3 protein: CASSQGGVGAGYGYTF; CDR3 DNA: TGCGCCAGCAGCCAAGGGGGGGTGGGCGCCGGCTATGGCTACACCTTC
D gene: NA; CDR3 length: 16; V gene: TRBV28; J gene: TRBJ2-7; CDR3 protein: CAITRPMAGSPYEQYF; CDR3 DNA: TGTGCCATTACGAGACCGATGGCGGGTTCTCCCTACGAGCAGTACTTC
D gene: NA; CDR3 length: 15; V gene: TRBV19; J gene: TRBJ2-1; CDR3 protein: CASSMVPAGADGQFF; CDR3 DNA: TGTGCCAGTAGTATGGTCCCCGCGGGGGCGGATGGGCAGTTCTTC